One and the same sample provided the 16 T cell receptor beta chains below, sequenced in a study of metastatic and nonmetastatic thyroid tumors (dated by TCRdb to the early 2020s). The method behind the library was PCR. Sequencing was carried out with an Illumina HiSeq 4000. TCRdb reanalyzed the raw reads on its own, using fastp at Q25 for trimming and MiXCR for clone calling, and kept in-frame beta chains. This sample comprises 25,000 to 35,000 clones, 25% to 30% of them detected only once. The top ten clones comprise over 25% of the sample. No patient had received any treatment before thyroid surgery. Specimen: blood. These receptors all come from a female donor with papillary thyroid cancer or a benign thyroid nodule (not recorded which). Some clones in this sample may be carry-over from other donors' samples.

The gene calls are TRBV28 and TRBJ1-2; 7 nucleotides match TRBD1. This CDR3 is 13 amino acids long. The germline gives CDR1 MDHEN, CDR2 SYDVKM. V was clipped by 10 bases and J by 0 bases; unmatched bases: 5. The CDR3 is CAISTGANYGYTF. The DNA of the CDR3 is TGTGCCATCTCAACAGGGGCTAACTATGGCTACACCTTC.

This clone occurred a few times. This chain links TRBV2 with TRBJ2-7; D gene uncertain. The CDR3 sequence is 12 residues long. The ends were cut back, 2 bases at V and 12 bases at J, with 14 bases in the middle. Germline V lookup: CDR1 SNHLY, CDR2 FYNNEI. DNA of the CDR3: TGTGCCAGCAGTGAATTGTTCTCGAGTATGTACTTC. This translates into CASSELFSSMYF.

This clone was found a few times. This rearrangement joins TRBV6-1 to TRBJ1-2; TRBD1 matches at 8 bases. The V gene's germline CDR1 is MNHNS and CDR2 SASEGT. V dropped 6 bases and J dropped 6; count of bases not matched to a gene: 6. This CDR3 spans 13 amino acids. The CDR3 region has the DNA TGTGCCAGCAGAGCGACAGGGGCGCATGGCTACACCTTC. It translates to CASRATGAHGYTF.

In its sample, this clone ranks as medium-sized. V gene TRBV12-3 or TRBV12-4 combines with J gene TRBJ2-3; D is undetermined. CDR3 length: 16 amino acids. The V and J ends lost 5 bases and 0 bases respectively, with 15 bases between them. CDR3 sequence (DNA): TGTGCCAGCAGTCGTTGGGGATCCGGGAGCACAGATACGCAGTATTTT. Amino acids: CASSRWGSGSTDTQYF.

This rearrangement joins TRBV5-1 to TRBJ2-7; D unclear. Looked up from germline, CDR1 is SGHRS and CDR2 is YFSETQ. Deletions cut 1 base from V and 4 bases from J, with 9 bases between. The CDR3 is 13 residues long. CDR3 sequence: CASSLTSSYEQYF. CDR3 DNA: TGCGCCAGCAGCTTGACTTCGTCGTACGAGCAGTACTTC.

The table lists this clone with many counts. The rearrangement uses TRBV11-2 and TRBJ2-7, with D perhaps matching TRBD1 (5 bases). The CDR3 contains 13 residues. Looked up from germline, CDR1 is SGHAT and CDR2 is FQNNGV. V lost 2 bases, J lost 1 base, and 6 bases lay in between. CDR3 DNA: TGTGCCAGCAGCTTATCAGGGTCCTACGAGCAGTACTTC. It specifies CASSLSGSYEQYF.

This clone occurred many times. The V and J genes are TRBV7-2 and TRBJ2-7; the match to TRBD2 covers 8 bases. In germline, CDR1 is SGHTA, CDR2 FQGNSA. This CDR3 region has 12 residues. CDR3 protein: CATGTRRGEQYF. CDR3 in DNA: TGTGCGACTGGGACTAGGCGCGGCGAGCAGTACTTC.

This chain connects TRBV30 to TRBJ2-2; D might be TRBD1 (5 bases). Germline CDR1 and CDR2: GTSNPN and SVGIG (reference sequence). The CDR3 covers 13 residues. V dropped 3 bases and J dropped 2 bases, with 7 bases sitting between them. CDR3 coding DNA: TGTGCCTGGAGGCAGGGTAACACCGGGGAGCTGTTTTTT. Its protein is CAWRQGNTGELFF.

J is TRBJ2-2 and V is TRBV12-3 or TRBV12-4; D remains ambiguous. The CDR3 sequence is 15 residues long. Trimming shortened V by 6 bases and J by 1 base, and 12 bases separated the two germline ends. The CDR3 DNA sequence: TGTGCCAGCAGCCGCCCCCCCATGAACACCGGGGAGCTGTTTTTT. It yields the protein CASSRPPMNTGELFF.

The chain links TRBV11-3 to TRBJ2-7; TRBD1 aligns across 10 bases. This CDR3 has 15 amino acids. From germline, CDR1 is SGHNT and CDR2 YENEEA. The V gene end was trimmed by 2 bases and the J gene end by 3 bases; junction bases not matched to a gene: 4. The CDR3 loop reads CASSLMGTGVYEQYF. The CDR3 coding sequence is TGTGCCAGCAGCTTAATGGGGACAGGGGTCTACGAGCAGTACTTC.

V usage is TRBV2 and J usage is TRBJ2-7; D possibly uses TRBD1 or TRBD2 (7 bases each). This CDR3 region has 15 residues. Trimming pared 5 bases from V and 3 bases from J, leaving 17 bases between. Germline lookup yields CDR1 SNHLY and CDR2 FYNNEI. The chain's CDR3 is CASSPTGTGGYEQYF. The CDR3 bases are TGTGCCAGCAGTCCGACAGGGACGGGGGGCTACGAGCAGTACTTC.

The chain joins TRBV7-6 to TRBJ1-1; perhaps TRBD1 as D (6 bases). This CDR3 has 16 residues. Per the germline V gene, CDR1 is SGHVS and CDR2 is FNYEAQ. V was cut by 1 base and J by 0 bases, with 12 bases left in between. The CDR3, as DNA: TGTGCCAGCAGCTTAGTAGGGGGGATGATGAACACTGAAGCTTTCTTT. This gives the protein CASSLVGGMMNTEAFF. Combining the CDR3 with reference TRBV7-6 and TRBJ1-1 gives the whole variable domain GAGVSQSPRYKVTKRGQDVALRCDPISGHVSLYWYRQALGQGPEFLTYFNYEAQQDKSGLPNDRFSAERPEGSISTLTIQRTEQRDSAMYRCASSLVGGMMNTEAFFGQGTRLTVV.

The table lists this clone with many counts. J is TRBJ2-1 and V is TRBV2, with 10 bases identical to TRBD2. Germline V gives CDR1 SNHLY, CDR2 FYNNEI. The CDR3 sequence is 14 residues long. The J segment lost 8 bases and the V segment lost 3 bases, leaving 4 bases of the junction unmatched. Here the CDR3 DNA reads TGTGCCAGCAGTGACCCTAGCGGGAGCGATGAGCAGTTCTTC. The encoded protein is CASSDPSGSDEQFF.

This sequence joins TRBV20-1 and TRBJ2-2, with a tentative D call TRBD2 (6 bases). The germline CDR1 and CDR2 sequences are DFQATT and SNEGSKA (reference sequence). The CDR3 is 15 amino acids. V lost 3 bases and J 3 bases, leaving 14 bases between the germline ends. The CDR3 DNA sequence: TGCAGTGCTAGGGAGGGCGGGAAGGACACCGGGGAGCTGTTTTTT. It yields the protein CSAREGGKDTGELFF.

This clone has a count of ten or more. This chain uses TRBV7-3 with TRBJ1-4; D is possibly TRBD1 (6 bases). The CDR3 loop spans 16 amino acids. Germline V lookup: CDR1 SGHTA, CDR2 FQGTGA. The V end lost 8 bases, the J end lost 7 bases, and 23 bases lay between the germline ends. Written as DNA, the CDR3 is TGTGCCAGCGGTTGGAGGGGGGGGAGGCCCTCTGAAAAACTGTTTTTT. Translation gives CASGWRGGRPSEKLFF.

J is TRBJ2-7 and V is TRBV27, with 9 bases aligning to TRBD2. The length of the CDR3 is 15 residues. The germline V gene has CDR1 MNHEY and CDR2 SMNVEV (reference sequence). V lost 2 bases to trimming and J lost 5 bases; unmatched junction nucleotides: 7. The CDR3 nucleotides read TGTGCCAGCAGTTTACTTGGCGGGACTAGCAACGAGCAGTACTTC. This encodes CASSLLGGTSNEQYF.